These 3 T cell receptor beta chains were all obtained from the same sample, sequenced in a study of T cell changes during pregnancy in multiple sclerosis (dated by TCRdb to about 2019). To prepare the library, the immunoSEQ multiplex PCR assay was applied. The clones in this table, taken by TCRdb from immuneACCESS, are in-frame only. Not every clone is retained; where verified, under half of the shortfall comes from an unresolved V gene, and the cause of the rest is unknown. The sample table shows some 34,000 clones, and nearly 95% are seen once. 0.43% of the sample goes to the ten largest clones. The specimen was CD4+ T cells from peripheral blood mononuclear cells, collected in the third trimester of pregnancy. These receptors originate from a female donor in good health, enrolled as a control in a pregnancy study.

CDR3 sequence (DNA): TGTGCCAGCAGTTACAGCAGGGTAGGAAGTCAGCCCCAGCATTTT. Encoded protein: CASSYSRVGSQPQHF. V and J are TRBV6-5 and TRBJ1-5, with D perhaps matching TRBD1 (5 bases). Deletions cut 2 bases from V and 6 bases from J, with 14 bases between. Germline lookup yields CDR1 MNHEY and CDR2 SVGAGI. The CDR3 is made up of 15 amino acids.

This chain joins TRBV19 and TRBJ1-2; D ambiguous. V was clipped by 3 bases and J by 7 bases, with 21 bases between them. Germline CDR1 is LNHDA and CDR2 is SQIVND (reference sequence). The CDR3 runs to 16 residues. CDR3 nucleotide sequence: TGTGCCAGTAGTATTCCATTGGAGCGGAGAAGGAGTGGCTACACCTTC. It is translated as CASSIPLERRRSGYTF.

CDR3 region: CASSQVTRAKNTIYF. CDR3 coding DNA: TGCGCCAGCAGCCAAGTTACCCGAGCAAAAAACACCATATATTTT. V is TRBV4-1 and J is TRBJ1-3, with unresolved D. Germline V CDR1 and CDR2: MGHRA, YSYEKL. This CDR3 is built from 15 residues. Trimming cost V 1 base and J 6 bases, with 13 bases left between them.